This T cell receptor beta chain was sequenced for a study of cytomegalovirus exposure and HLA in healthy donors. The PCR used 60 Vbeta and 13 Jbeta primers. Generated by immunoSEQ multiplex PCR, the TCRdb table keeps only in-frame clones and is missing some. This table has some 180,000 clones, about 70% appearing once. From germline, CDR1 is LGHNA and CDR2 YNFKEQ. CDR3 size: 15 residues. The V and J ends lost 0 bases and 4 bases respectively, with 13 bases between them. Sequencing was performed on PBMCs. The receptor comes from a woman aged 25 to 39 in good health and CMV-seronegative. The chain combines TRBV4-2 with TRBJ2-7, with a tentative D call TRBD1 (6 bases). The CDR3 protein is CASSQDLTGPYEQYF. CDR3 in DNA: TGTGCCAGCAGCCAAGATTTAACAGGGCCGTACGAGCAGTACTTC.